The 12 T cell receptor beta chains reported below all come from one sample, sequenced in a study of T cells in tumors after PD-1 blockade. TCRdb's copy holds only in-frame clones and misses some; the assay was immunoSEQ multiplex PCR. Of about 33,000 clones listed, just under 80% are singletons. Specimen: PBMCs, collected before anti-PD-1 treatment. Receptor source: a human donor with basal cell carcinoma.

The table lists this clone with a count of one. V usage is TRBV7-8 and J usage is TRBJ2-3; D gene ambiguous. V lost 5 bases and J lost 5, with 8 bases in between. The CDR3 totals 12 residues. Germline CDR1 and CDR2: SGHVS and FQNEAQ. The CDR3 nucleotides are TGTGCCAGCAGCCCAGACAAAGATACGCAGTATTTT. It specifies CASSPDKDTQYF.

In DNA form, the CDR3 reads TGTGCCAGCAAAAGGACTAGCGGGGGCGGCACAGATACGCAGTATTTT. Translating gives CASKRTSGGGTDTQYF. The V and J genes are TRBV2 and TRBJ2-3; 13 nucleotides match TRBD2. The ends lost 7 bases at V and 1 base at J; junction bases unmatched: 5. The CDR3 contains 16 residues. Per the germline V gene, CDR1 is SNHLY and CDR2 is FYNNEI.

The V and J genes are TRBV7-9 and TRBJ2-3, with 9 nucleotides matching TRBD1. J gave up 7 bases and V 6 bases, and 11 bases lay outside the gene matches. Germline CDR1 is SEHNR and CDR2 is FQNEAQ (reference sequence). CDR3 length: 15 amino acids. CDR3 nucleotide sequence: TGTGCCAGCAGTCACAGGGAGACAGGGGGAAATACGCAGTATTTT. Translating it yields CASSHRETGGNTQYF.

This clone occurred a few times. The chain combines TRBV7-9 with TRBJ1-6; 9 positions agree with TRBD1. The CDR3 contains 18 residues. V lost 5 bases and J lost 8; bases outside the gene matches: 16. Germline loops: CDR1 SEHNR, CDR2 FQNEAQ (reference sequence). CDR3 sequence: CASSLPGQGSLGDSPLHF. The CDR3, as DNA: TGTGCCAGCAGCCTCCCGGGACAGGGTTCTCTCGGCGATTCACCCCTCCACTTT. Full variable domain (outside the CDR3, taken from reference TRBV7-9 and TRBJ1-6): DTGVSQNPRHKITKRGQNVTFRCDPISEHNRLYWYRQTLGQGPEFLTYFQNEAQLEKSRLLSDRFSAERPKGSFSTLEIQRTEQGDSAMYLCASSLPGQGSLGDSPLHFGNGTRLTVT.

This chain joins TRBV19 and TRBJ2-7; 7 nucleotides line up with TRBD2. V lost 6 bases to trimming and J lost 4 bases; unmatched junction nucleotides: 12. This CDR3 has 15 residues. In germline, CDR1 is LNHDA, CDR2 SQIVND (reference sequence). CDR3 residues: CASRFKRGAGYEQYF. CDR3 nucleotide sequence: TGTGCCAGTAGATTCAAAAGAGGAGCGGGATACGAGCAGTACTTC.

The rearrangement uses TRBV5-1 and TRBJ2-6, with 11 bases aligning to TRBD2. The CDR3 is 16 residues long. The ends lost 4 bases at V and 2 bases at J; junction bases unmatched: 2. Germline loops: CDR1 SGHRS, CDR2 YFSETQ. DNA of the CDR3: TGCGCCAGCAGCCTGACTAGCGGGGCTGGGGCCAACGTCCTGACTTTC. Encoded protein: CASSLTSGAGANVLTF.

This chain links TRBV7-8 with TRBJ2-1, with a possible D match to TRBD2 (7 bases). CDR3 length: 14 amino acids. Trimming shortened V by 1 base and J by 8 bases, and 12 bases separated the two germline ends. The germline CDR1 and CDR2 sequences are SGHVS and FQNEAQ. Written as DNA, the CDR3 is TGTGCCAGCAGCTTAGACGGGGGGCGGGATGAGCAGTTCTTC. Encoded protein: CASSLDGGRDEQFF.

The chain links TRBV10-2 to TRBJ2-7; weak D call: TRBD2 (6 bases). V shed 5 bases and J shed 5 bases, with 13 bases lying between them. Germline-derived CDR1 and CDR2 are WSHSY and SAAADI. This CDR3 comprises 13 residues. The CDR3 sequence: CASSRRRADEQYF. In DNA, the CDR3 is TGCGCCAGCAGTCGGCGGAGGGCAGACGAGCAGTACTTC.

The genes are TRBV7-3 and TRBJ1-3; unclear D gene. CDR1 and CDR2 from the germline V gene are SGHTA and FQGTGA. This CDR3 is 14 amino acids long. Trimming pared 3 bases from V and 0 bases from J, leaving 6 bases between. The CDR3 loop reads CASSLGISGNTIYF. The CDR3 region has the DNA TGTGCCAGCAGCTTGGGGATCTCTGGAAACACCATATATTTT. Full variable domain (remainder filled in from reference TRBV7-3 and TRBJ1-3): GAGVSQTPSNKVTEKGKYVELRCDPISGHTALYWYRQSLGQGPEFLIYFQGTGAADDSGLPNDRFFAVRPEGSVSTLKIQRTERGDSAVYLCASSLGISGNTIYFGEGSWLTVV.

The chain has TRBV3-1 (or the pseudogene TRBV3-2) and TRBJ2-1; D tentatively reads TRBD1 or TRBD2 (7 bases each). Germline CDR1 is LGHDT and CDR2 is YNNKEL (reference sequence). There are 15 residues in the CDR3. The V gene lost 7 bases and the J gene lost 0 bases, with 13 bases spanning the gap. The chain's CDR3 is CASTRGGFSYNEQFF. CDR3 DNA: TGTGCCAGCACCAGGGGGGGTTTCTCCTACAATGAGCAGTTCTTC.

The chain is built from TRBV28 and TRBJ1-5; possible D gene TRBD1, 6 bases. Looked up from germline, CDR1 is MDHEN and CDR2 is SYDVKM. The V end lost 5 bases, the J end lost 7 bases, and 12 bases lay between the germline ends. This CDR3 has 13 residues. The CDR3 protein is CASSLQGEQPQHF. The CDR3 coding sequence is TGTGCCAGCAGTCTACAGGGAGAACAGCCCCAGCATTTT.

V usage is TRBV10-2 and J usage is TRBJ2-2, with 10 bases lining up with TRBD2. V shed 6 bases, J shed 2 bases, and the junction held 9 bases outside the gene matches. CDR1 is WSHSY and CDR2 is SAAADI in the germline V gene. This CDR3 has 17 residues. The DNA for the CDR3 is TGCGCCAGCAGGGGCATAACTAGCGGGGCTAACACCGGGGAGCTGTTTTTT. Its protein product is CASRGITSGANTGELFF.